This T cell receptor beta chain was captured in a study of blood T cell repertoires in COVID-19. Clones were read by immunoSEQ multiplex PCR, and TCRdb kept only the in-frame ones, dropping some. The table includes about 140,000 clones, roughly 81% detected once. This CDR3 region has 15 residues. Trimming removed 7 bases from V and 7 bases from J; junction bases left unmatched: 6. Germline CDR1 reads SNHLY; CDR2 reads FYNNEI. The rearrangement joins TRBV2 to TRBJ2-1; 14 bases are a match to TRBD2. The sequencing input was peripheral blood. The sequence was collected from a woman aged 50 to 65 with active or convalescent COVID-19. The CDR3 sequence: CASTLGLAGGNEQFF. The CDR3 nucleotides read TGTGCCAGCACCCTTGGACTAGCGGGAGGTAATGAGCAGTTCTTC.